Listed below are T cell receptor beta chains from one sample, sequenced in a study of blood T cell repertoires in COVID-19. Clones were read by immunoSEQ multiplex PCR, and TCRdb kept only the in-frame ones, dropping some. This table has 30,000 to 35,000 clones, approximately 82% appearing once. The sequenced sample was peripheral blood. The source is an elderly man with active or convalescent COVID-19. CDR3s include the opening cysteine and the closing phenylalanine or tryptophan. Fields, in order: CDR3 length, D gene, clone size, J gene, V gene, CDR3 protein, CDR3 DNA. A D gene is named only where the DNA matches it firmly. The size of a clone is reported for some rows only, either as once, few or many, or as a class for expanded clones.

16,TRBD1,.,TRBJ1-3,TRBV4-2,CASSQDRQGAGNTIYF,TGTGCCAGCAGCCAAGATCGACAGGGCGCTGGAAACACCATATATTTT
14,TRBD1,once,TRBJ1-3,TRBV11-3,CASSSGGSGNTIYF,TGTGCCAGCAGCTCAGGGGGCTCTGGAAACACCATATATTTT
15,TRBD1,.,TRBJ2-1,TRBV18,CASSLAGGAYNEQFF,TGTGCCAGCTCCCTCGCAGGGGGTGCCTACAATGAGCAGTTCTTC
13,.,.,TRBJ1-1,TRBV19,CASRRETNTEAFF,TGTGCCAGTCGCCGGGAGACCAACACTGAAGCTTTCTTT
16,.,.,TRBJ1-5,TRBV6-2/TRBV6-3,CASSPNLLASGQPQHF,TGTGCCAGCAGCCCCAACCTCTTAGCCTCTGGTCAGCCCCAGCATTTT
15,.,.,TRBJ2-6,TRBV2,CASRLSFSGANVLTF,TGTGCCAGCAGGTTGTCCTTCTCTGGGGCCAACGTCCTGACTTTC
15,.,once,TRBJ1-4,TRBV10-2,CASSITGSGNEKLFF,TGCGCCAGCAGTATTACAGGGTCGGGTAATGAAAAACTGTTTTTT
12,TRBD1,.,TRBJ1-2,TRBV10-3,CAIGGTDYGYTF,TGTGCCATCGGAGGGACAGACTATGGCTACACCTTC
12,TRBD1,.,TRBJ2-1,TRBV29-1,CSVEGDRGEQFF,TGCAGCGTTGAAGGGGACAGGGGTGAGCAGTTCTTC
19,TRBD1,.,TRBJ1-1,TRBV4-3,CASSQDIGTGSTVNTEAFF,TGCGCCAGCAGCCAAGATATTGGGACAGGGTCCACCGTGAACACTGAAGCTTTCTTT
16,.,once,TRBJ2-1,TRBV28,CASSSQAASSYNEQFF,TGTGCCAGCAGTTCTCAAGCTGCTAGCTCCTACAATGAGCAGTTCTTC
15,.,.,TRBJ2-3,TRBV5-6,CASSPLSGSTDTQYF,TGTGCCAGCAGCCCCCTCAGCGGAAGCACAGATACGCAGTATTTT
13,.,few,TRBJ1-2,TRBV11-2,CASSFDGRIGYTF,TGTGCCAGCAGCTTTGACGGGAGGATCGGCTACACCTTC
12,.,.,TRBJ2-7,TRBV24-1,CATSDHSYEQYF,TGTGCCACCAGTGATCACAGCTACGAGCAGTACTTC
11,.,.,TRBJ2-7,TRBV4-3,CASSQTSKQYF,TGCGCCAGCAGCCAAACTAGTAAGCAGTACTTC
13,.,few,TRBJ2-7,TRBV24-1,CATSEGQNYEQYF,TGTGCCACCAGTGAAGGACAGAACTACGAGCAGTACTTC
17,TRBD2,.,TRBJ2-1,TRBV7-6,CASSPRLAEGLRNEQFF,TGTGCCAGCAGCCCGAGACTAGCGGAGGGCCTTAGGAATGAGCAGTTCTTC
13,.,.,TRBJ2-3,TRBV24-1,CATSDVLPDTQYF,TGTGCCACCAGTGATGTCCTACCAGATACGCAGTATTTT
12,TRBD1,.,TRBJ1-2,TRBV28,CASWLQGRGYTF,TGTGCCAGCTGGTTACAGGGGCGGGGCTACACCTTC
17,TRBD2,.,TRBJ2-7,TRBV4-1,CASSQGTSAEGDYEQYF,TGCGCCAGCAGCCAAGGGACTAGCGCCGAGGGGGACTACGAGCAGTACTTC
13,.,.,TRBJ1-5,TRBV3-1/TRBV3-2,CASSQDFSGPQHF,TGTGCCAGCAGCCAAGATTTTTCCGGGCCCCAGCATTTT
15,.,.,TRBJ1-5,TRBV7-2,CASSLTDSYNQPQHF,TGTGCCAGCAGCTTAACGGACAGCTATAATCAGCCCCAGCATTTT
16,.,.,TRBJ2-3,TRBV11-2,CASSRGGASGTDTQYF,TGTGCCAGCAGCAGGGGTGGGGCTAGCGGCACAGATACGCAGTATTTT
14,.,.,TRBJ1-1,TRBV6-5,CASSYSLGDTEAFF,TGTGCCAGCAGTTACTCGTTAGGGGACACTGAAGCTTTCTTT
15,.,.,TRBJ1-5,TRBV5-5,CASSSGGQSHQPQHF,TGTGCCAGCAGCTCGGGGGGTCAGTCACATCAGCCCCAGCATTTT
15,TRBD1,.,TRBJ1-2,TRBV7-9,CASSYGLGRGFGYTF,TGTGCCAGCAGCTACGGTCTAGGCAGGGGGTTTGGCTACACCTTC
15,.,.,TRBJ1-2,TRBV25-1,CASSGDMRGKYGYTF,TGTGCCAGCAGTGGAGACATGCGGGGGAAATATGGCTACACCTTC
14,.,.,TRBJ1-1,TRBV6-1,CASSEARESTEAFF,TGTGCCAGCAGTGAAGCGAGGGAAAGTACTGAAGCTTTCTTT
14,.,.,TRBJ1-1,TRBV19,CASKEPRDYTEAFF,TGTGCCAGCAAGGAACCCAGGGATTACACTGAAGCTTTCTTT
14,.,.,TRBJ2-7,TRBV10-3,CAISESSSPYEQYF,TGTGCCATCAGTGAGTCATCCAGTCCCTACGAGCAGTACTTC
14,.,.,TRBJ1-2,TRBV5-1,CASSLDEVPRGYTF,TGCGCCAGCAGCTTGGATGAGGTACCACGTGGCTACACCTTC
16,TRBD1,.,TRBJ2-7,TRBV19,CASSTPRQGLGYEQYF,TGTGCCAGTAGTACACCAAGACAGGGATTGGGCTACGAGCAGTACTTC
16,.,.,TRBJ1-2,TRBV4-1,CASSPRAEAHYYGYTF,TGCGCCAGCAGCCCTCGAGCGGAGGCCCACTACTATGGCTACACCTTC
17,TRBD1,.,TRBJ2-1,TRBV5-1,CASSLTTTGASYNEQFF,TGCGCCAGCAGCCTAACCACTACAGGGGCCTCCTACAATGAGCAGTTCTTC